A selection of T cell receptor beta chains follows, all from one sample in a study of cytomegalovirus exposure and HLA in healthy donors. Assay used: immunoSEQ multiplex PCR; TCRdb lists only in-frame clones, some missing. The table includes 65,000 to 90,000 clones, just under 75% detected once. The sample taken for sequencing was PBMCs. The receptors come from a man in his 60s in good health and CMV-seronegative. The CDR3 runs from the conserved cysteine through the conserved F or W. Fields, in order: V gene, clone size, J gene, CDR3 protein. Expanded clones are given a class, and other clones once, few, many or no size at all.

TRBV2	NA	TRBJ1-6	CASSEWQQGTNSPLHF
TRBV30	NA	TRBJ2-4	CAWSWRDRGGLGNIQYF
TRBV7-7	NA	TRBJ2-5	CASSNLLGLAIRETQYF
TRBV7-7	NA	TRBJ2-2	CASSLAVGGTTNTGELFF
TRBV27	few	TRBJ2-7	CASSLGTGYEQYF
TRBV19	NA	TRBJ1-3	CAREGSYHGNTIYF
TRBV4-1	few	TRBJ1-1	CASSQVPGLNTEAFF
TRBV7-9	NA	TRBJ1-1	CSSSNRDRGRGGGTEAFF
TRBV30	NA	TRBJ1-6	CAWTGGTGLQVDSPLHF
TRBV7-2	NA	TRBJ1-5	CASSRQGRSNQPQHF
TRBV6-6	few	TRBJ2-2	CASSYVGRGEPGELFF
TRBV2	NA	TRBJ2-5	CASSGLAANQETQYF
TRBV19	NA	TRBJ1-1	CASTLGTENTEAFF
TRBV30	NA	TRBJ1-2	CAWSRLGKSDGYTF